The 5 T cell receptor beta chains presented below share a single source sample, sequenced in a study of T cells after yellow fever vaccination. TCRdb used MiXCR to reprocess the 5' RACE reads, holding one entry per CDR3 protein. The sample lists some 320,000 distinct CDR3 sequences, roughly 3.9% occurring once. This sample comprised PBMCs, obtained 5 days after the yellow fever booster vaccination. The receptor set was obtained from a man younger than 35 who received the YFV17D yellow fever vaccine.

In this sample, this clonotype turned up many times. The rearrangement links TRBV4-3 to TRBJ2-3, with 7 bases aligning to TRBD2. V lost 3 bases, J lost 2 bases, and 5 bases stayed unmatched. Germline V lookup: CDR1 LGHNA, CDR2 YSLEER. The CDR3 loop spans 15 amino acids. The CDR3 coding sequence is TGCGCCAGCAGCCATGATGGGGGGGACACAGATACGCAGTATTTT. Protein product: CASSHDGGDTDTQYF.

This clonotype showed up many times. The chain links TRBV7-9 to TRBJ1-5; the D is unclear. Germline V CDR1 and CDR2: SEHNR, FQNEAQ (reference sequence). The CDR3 spans 14 residues. Deletions cut 3 bases from V and 3 bases from J, with 9 bases between. CDR3 loop: CASSFSGNNQPQHF. In DNA form, the CDR3 reads TGTGCCAGCAGCTTCTCCGGAAACAATCAGCCCCAGCATTTT.

The rearrangement joins TRBV27 to TRBJ2-3, with D possibly being TRBD1 or TRBD2 (5 bases each). The germline gives CDR1 MNHEY, CDR2 SMNVEV (reference sequence). The CDR3 consists of 15 residues. Trimming took 3 bases from V and 2 from J, leaving 12 bases between them. The CDR3 DNA follows: TGTGCCAGCAGTTTCGGGTCTGGGACCACAGATACGCAGTATTTT. It yields the protein CASSFGSGTTDTQYF.

The J gene is TRBJ2-1, the V gene TRBV7-2; 7 nucleotides align to TRBD2. Germline V lookup: CDR1 SGHTA, CDR2 FQGNSA. V trimming: 5 bases; J trimming: 6 bases; junction bases outside the gene matches: 13. CDR3 length: 16 amino acids. The CDR3, as DNA: TGTGCCAGCAGCCCAGTTGTAGCGGGTGCTAGCAATGAGCAGTTCTTC. The encoded protein is CASSPVVAGASNEQFF. Together with reference TRBV7-2 and TRBJ2-1, the CDR3 gives the full variable domain: GAGVSQSPSNKVTEKGKDVELRCDPISGHTALYWYRQSLGQGLEFLIYFQGNSAPDKSGLPSDRFSAERTGGSVSTLTIQRTQQEDSAVYLCASSPVVAGASNEQFFGPGTRLTVL.

Written as DNA, the CDR3 is TGCGCCAGCAGCGAAGCGCCCGGGACAGGGACCATTGGGTACGGGTACGAGCAGTACTTC. Amino acids: CASSEAPGTGTIGYGYEQYF. The chain is built from TRBV4-3 and TRBJ2-7; 9 nucleotides match TRBD1. V gave up 5 bases and J gave up 4 bases; unmatched junction bases: 24. This CDR3 spans 20 amino acids. Germline CDR1 reads LGHNA; CDR2 reads YSLEER.